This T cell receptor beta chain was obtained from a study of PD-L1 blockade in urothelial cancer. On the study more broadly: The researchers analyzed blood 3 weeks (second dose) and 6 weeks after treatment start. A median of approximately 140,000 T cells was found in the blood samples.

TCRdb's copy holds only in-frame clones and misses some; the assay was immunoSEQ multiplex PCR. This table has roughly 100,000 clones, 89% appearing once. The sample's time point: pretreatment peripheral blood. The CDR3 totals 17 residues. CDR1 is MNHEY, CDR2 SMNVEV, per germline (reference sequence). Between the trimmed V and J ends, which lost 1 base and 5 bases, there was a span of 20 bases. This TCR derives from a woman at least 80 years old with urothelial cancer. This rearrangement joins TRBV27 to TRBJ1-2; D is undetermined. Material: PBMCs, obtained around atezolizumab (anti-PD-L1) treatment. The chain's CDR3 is CASSLFGLGTGIYGYTF. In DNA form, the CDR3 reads TGTGCCAGCAGTTTATTCGGGCTGGGAACGGGAATATATGGCTACACCTTC.